Listed below are T cell receptor beta chains from one sample, sequenced in a study of T cell responses to AZD1222 COVID-19 vaccine. The protocol was immunoSEQ multiplex PCR, while the TCRdb copy is restricted to in-frame clones and leaves out a portion. There are tens of thousands of clones in the sample; roughly four fifths occur only once, and 26% lies in the top ten. The material was peripheral blood, obtained 28 days after the second AZD1222 dose. Every receptor here comes from an adult who received the AZD1222 COVID-19 vaccine. The CDR3 runs from the conserved cysteine through the conserved F or W. D genes are given only for firm matches. Clone size is not always given. Where it is, it says once, few, many or a class for expanded clones.

>TRBJ2-7|-|14|-|TRBV5-1
CASSSTTASYEQYF
TGCGCCAGCAGCTCTACGACTGCTTCCTACGAGCAGTACTTC
>TRBJ2-7|-|13|-|TRBV27
CASSLGGRYEQYF
TGTGCCAGCAGTTTAGGGGGACGCTACGAGCAGTACTTC
>TRBJ2-5|-|18|TRBD2|TRBV27
CASSLVAIGRERGETQYF
TGTGCCAGCAGTTTAGTCGCCATCGGGCGGGAGCGGGGAGAGACCCAGTACTTC
>TRBJ2-3|-|20|TRBD2|TRBV4-1
CASSPIGTSGSGALTDTQYF
TGCGCCAGCAGCCCCATAGGGACTAGCGGGAGTGGGGCCCTCACAGATACGCAGTATTTT
>TRBJ1-1|once|12|-|TRBV12-3/TRBV12-4
CASRWGGTEAFF
TGTGCCAGCAGATGGGGGGGCACTGAAGCTTTCTTT
>TRBJ1-3|-|14|-|TRBV7-2
CASSLDSSGNTIYF
TGTGCCAGCAGCTTGGACAGCTCTGGAAACACCATATATTTT
>TRBJ2-5|-|13|-|TRBV24-1
CATSDSHSGTQYF
TGTGCCACCAGTGATTCCCATAGCGGGACCCAGTACTTC
>TRBJ1-3|-|14|TRBD1|TRBV20-1
CSASTGGPGNTIYF
TGCAGTGCTAGTACAGGGGGCCCTGGAAACACCATATATTTT
>TRBJ1-1|-|19|-|TRBV5-1
CASSLVWGGLLGENTEAFF
TGCGCCAGCAGCTTGGTCTGGGGCGGCCTGTTGGGAGAAAACACTGAAGCTTTCTTT
>TRBJ1-2|-|15|-|TRBV19
CASSIDPAAVYGYTF
TGTGCCAGTAGTATAGATCCCGCAGCCGTCTATGGCTACACCTTC
>TRBJ2-1|-|12|TRBD1|TRBV28
CASTGQYNEQFF
TGTGCCAGCACGGGACAGTACAATGAGCAGTTCTTC
>TRBJ2-5|-|16|-|TRBV18
CASSQQGTVSQETQYF
TGTGCCAGCTCCCAACAAGGGACCGTAAGCCAAGAGACCCAGTACTTC
>TRBJ1-6|-|16|TRBD1|TRBV28
CASSLGQGSYNSPLHF
TGTGCCAGCAGTCTCGGACAGGGCTCCTATAATTCACCCCTCCACTTT
>TRBJ2-7|-|11|TRBD1|TRBV30
CAWSTGGEQYF
TGTGCCTGGTCGACAGGGGGCGAGCAGTACTTC
>TRBJ1-1|few|14|-|TRBV19
CASSAGIMNTEAFF
TGTGCCAGTAGTGCAGGAATTATGAACACTGAAGCTTTCTTT
>TRBJ2-1|-|16|TRBD2|TRBV5-1
CASSGSSGMAYNEQFF
TGCGCCAGCAGCGGCTCTAGCGGGATGGCATACAATGAGCAGTTCTTC
>TRBJ1-2|-|13|TRBD1|TRBV12-3/TRBV12-4
CASSSQGALSYTF
TGTGCCAGCAGCAGCCAGGGGGCTTTGAGCTACACCTTC
>TRBJ1-5|-|14|-|TRBV5-5
CASSLQGRNQPQHF
TGTGCCAGCAGCTTGCAGGGGCGGAATCAGCCCCAGCATTTT
>TRBJ1-1|-|11|-|TRBV28
CASTGERTAFF
TGTGCCAGCACCGGGGAAAGAACCGCTTTCTTT
>TRBJ2-3|-|20|TRBD2|TRBV4-3
CASSQHSPLLAGASTDTQYF
TGCGCCAGCAGCCAGCATTCCCCCCTACTAGCGGGCGCTAGCACAGATACGCAGTATTTT
>TRBJ2-5|-|14|-|TRBV3-1/TRBV3-2
CASSQVLGGANQYF
TGTGCCAGCAGCCAAGTGTTGGGGGGAGCAAACCAGTACTTC
>TRBJ1-1|-|14|-|TRBV7-2
CASNPSGVGTEAFF
TGTGCCAGCAACCCCTCGGGGGTCGGGACTGAAGCTTTCTTT
>TRBJ2-2|-|15|TRBD2|TRBV6-6
CASSLPGLNTGELFF
TGTGCCAGCAGTTTACCGGGACTAAACACCGGGGAGCTGTTTTTT
>TRBJ2-1|few|18|-|TRBV27
CASSFQGFTGPNYNEQFF
TGTGCCAGCAGTTTCCAAGGCTTTACTGGACCAAACTACAATGAGCAGTTCTTC
>TRBJ2-5|-|15|TRBD1|TRBV5-6
CASSEQGLIQETQYF
TGTGCCAGCAGCGAACAGGGGCTAATCCAAGAGACCCAGTACTTC
>TRBJ2-2|-|13|-|TRBV24-1
CATSDPPSGELFF
TGTGCCACCAGTGATCCTCCATCCGGGGAGCTGTTTTTT
>TRBJ2-7|-|14|-|TRBV27
CASSLMGSSYEQYF
TGTGCCAGCAGTTTAATGGGCAGCTCCTACGAGCAGTACTTC
>TRBJ2-1|-|12|-|TRBV28
CASSPASNEQFF
TGTGCCAGCAGTCCTGCCTCGAATGAGCAGTTCTTC
>TRBJ2-7|-|12|TRBD1|TRBV6-5
CASSRQGYEQYF
TGTGCCAGCAGCCGACAGGGCTACGAGCAGTACTTC
>TRBJ2-3|-|14|-|TRBV5-1
CASSLRGGTDTQYF
TGCGCCAGCAGCTTAAGGGGCGGGACAGATACGCAGTATTTT
>TRBJ1-5|few|17|-|TRBV7-9
CASSLVQGPYSNQPQHF
TGTGCCAGCAGCTTAGTGCAGGGGCCTTATAGCAATCAGCCCCAGCATTTT
>TRBJ2-5|-|15|TRBD1|TRBV28
CASSLLQGARETQYF
TGTGCCAGCAGTTTATTGCAGGGGGCGAGGGAGACCCAGTACTTC
>TRBJ2-1|-|16|TRBD2|TRBV28
CASSSLLAERYNEQFF
TGTGCCAGCAGTTCCCTACTAGCGGAAAGGTACAATGAGCAGTTCTTC
>TRBJ2-7|-|15|TRBD1|TRBV6-5
CASSSPGQSRNEQYF
TGTGCCAGCAGTTCCCCGGGACAGAGCAGGAACGAGCAGTACTTC
>TRBJ2-7|-|11|-|TRBV29-1
CSVRAGDEQYF
TGCAGCGTGCGGGCCGGGGACGAGCAGTACTTC
>TRBJ1-4|-|12|-|TRBV28
CASSLWYEKLFF
TGTGCCAGCAGTTTATGGTATGAAAAACTGTTTTTT